The sequence of this TCR beta chain was determined in a study of blood T cell repertoires in COVID-19. The CDR3 totals 14 residues. Germline CDR1 reads SGHRS; CDR2 reads YFSETQ. With 2 bases clipped from V and 6 bases from J, the junction kept 7 bases outside the gene matches. Per the authors' pipeline: Amplification with reference gene primers provided the estimates of nucleated cell counts. Here immunoSEQ multiplex PCR was the method, and the copy in TCRdb shows in-frame clones only, minus some. V and J calls and clone size are copied from that table; D and trimming were computed from the DNA. The table records 45,000 to 50,000 clones, roughly 80% of them present only once. This clone was picked up one time.

The sequence was obtained from a man aged 55 to 70 with active COVID-19. Sequencing was done on a sample of peripheral blood. The chain employs TRBV5-1 and TRBJ2-7, with 8 nucleotides matching TRBD2. The CDR3 is CASSLSGSLSEQYF. The CDR3 DNA follows: TGCGCCAGCAGCTTAAGCGGGAGCCTCTCCGAGCAGTACTTC. The variable domain in full, with the rest retrieved from reference TRBV5-1 and TRBJ2-7, is KAGVTQTPRYLIKTRGQQVTLSCSPISGHRSVSWYQQTPGQGLQFLFEYFSETQRNKGNFPGRFSGRQFSNSRSEMNVSTLELGDSALYLCASSLSGSLSEQYFGPGTRLTVT.